Following are 11 T cell receptor beta chains from one sample sequenced in a study of blood T cells in healthy people across ages. A second PCR, run for roughly 7 to 12 cycles, used a sample-barcoded 5' primer plus a J-beta primer mix. TCRdb re-called the 5' RACE reads with MiXCR, one entry per CDR3 protein. The table includes fewer than 2 million distinct CDR3 sequences, about two fifths detected once. Sequencing was carried out using blood. The receptors were gathered from a human donor in good health.

The table lists this clonotype with a few counts. The gene calls are TRBV18 and TRBJ2-1; 9 bases match TRBD2. The V gene's germline CDR1 is KGHSH and CDR2 LQKENI. This CDR3 has 16 residues. Trimming removed 5 bases from V and 5 bases from J; junction bases left unmatched: 10. The CDR3: CASSSPAGGPNNEQFF. The CDR3 DNA is TGTGCCAGCTCATCCCCGGCGGGGGGGCCCAACAATGAGCAGTTCTTC.

The rearrangement links TRBV4-1 to TRBJ1-1, with 7 nucleotides matching TRBD1. This CDR3 comprises 18 residues. Germline V gene data show CDR1 as MGHRA and CDR2 as YSYEKL. V dropped 2 bases and J dropped 1; count of bases not matched to a gene: 13. CDR3 sequence (DNA): TGCGCCAGCAGCCAACCGACAGGGAGAAAGACTCCGAACACTGAAGCTTTCTTT. Protein product: CASSQPTGRKTPNTEAFF.

The rearrangement links TRBV9 to TRBJ1-5; D unclear. Trimming stripped 8 bases from V and 1 base from J, with 13 bases between. The CDR3 has 14 amino acids. Germline V gene lookup returns CDR1 SGDLS and CDR2 YYNGEE. The CDR3 loop reads CASALGRSNQPQHF. Written as DNA, the CDR3 is TGTGCCAGTGCCCTCGGCAGGAGCAATCAGCCCCAGCATTTT.

This clonotype was detected a few times. CDR3 loop: CSARDATGLAGDEQYF. CDR3 sequence (DNA): TGCAGTGCTAGAGATGCTACCGGACTAGCGGGTGACGAGCAGTACTTC. The chain joins TRBV20-1 to TRBJ2-7; 11 bases fit TRBD2. Germline V gives CDR1 DFQATT, CDR2 SNEGSKA (reference sequence). Trimming at V came to 0 bases and at J to 5 bases, leaving 9 bases not matched to a gene. This CDR3 has 16 amino acids.

The chain is built from TRBV30 and TRBJ2-1; 8 positions match TRBD2. The CDR3 is 11 residues long. In germline, CDR1 is GTSNPN, CDR2 SVGIG (reference sequence). The V and J ends lost 2 bases and 15 bases, in that order; junction bases with no gene match: 6. The CDR3 DNA reads TGTGCCTGGAGTTCCGGGACTAGTCTGTTCTTC. Translation gives CAWSSGTSLFF.

This clonotype has at least ten counts. J is TRBJ2-6 and V is TRBV9, with 8 bases that match TRBD1. V shed 3 bases, J shed 0 bases, and the junction held 2 bases outside the gene matches. The CDR3 totals 16 residues. The germline gives CDR1 SGDLS, CDR2 YYNGEE. The CDR3 sequence is CASSGQGISGANVLTF. The DNA of the CDR3 is TGTGCCAGCAGCGGACAGGGGATCTCTGGGGCCAACGTCCTGACTTTC.

In DNA form, the CDR3 reads TGTGCCAGCAGCTTAGGGGAACAGGGGGCATACGAGCAGTACTTC. As protein: CASSLGEQGAYEQYF. The chain employs TRBV7-2 and TRBJ2-7, with 9 nucleotides matching TRBD1. The CDR3 runs to 15 residues. Trimming at V came to 1 base and at J to 4 bases, leaving 5 bases not matched to a gene. Germline V gene sequence: CDR1 SGHTA, CDR2 FQGNSA.

Ten or more counts support this clonotype. The gene calls are TRBV7-6 and TRBJ2-7; 8 positions agree with TRBD1. CDR3 length equals 16 residues. Per the germline V gene, CDR1 is SGHVS and CDR2 is FNYEAQ. With V trimmed by 5 bases and J by 1 base, 10 bases remained unmatched. CDR3 DNA: TGTGCCAGCAGCCGGGGTTTCCGGGACAGGTCCTACGAGCAGTACTTC. It specifies CASSRGFRDRSYEQYF.

Notes on this clonotype: The junction departs from the called germline gene at one end, perhaps through a read error. This sequence joins TRBV10-3 and TRBJ2-1; D remains ambiguous. The CDR3 length is 14 residues. Per the germline V gene, CDR1 is ENHRY and CDR2 is SYGVKD. The CDR3 sequence is CTISESRTYNEQFF. CDR3 sequence (DNA): TGTACCATCAGTGAGAGTCGAACCTACAATGAGCAGTTCTTC.

This clonotype was seen at least ten times. The chain is built from TRBV4-3 and TRBJ2-1; D gene uncertain. Trimming took 0 bases from V and 0 from J, leaving 12 bases between them. The CDR3 extends over 17 amino acids. The V gene's germline CDR1 is LGHNA and CDR2 YSLEER. The CDR3 sequence is CASSQEMTLLSYNEQFF. Here the CDR3 DNA reads TGCGCCAGCAGCCAAGAAATGACACTCCTCTCCTACAATGAGCAGTTCTTC.

This clonotype showed up just a few times. The rearrangement uses TRBV27 and TRBJ1-2; possible D gene TRBD1, 6 bases. V lost 6 bases and J lost 6, with 11 bases in between. The CDR3 consists of 12 residues. Germline values: CDR1 MNHEY, CDR2 SMNVEV (reference sequence). The CDR3 DNA sequence: TGTGCCAGCAGCCAGGGGAGTAATGGCTACACCTTC. Translation: CASSQGSNGYTF.